This entry lists 15 T cell receptor beta chains sequenced from one sample in a study of shared clonotypes between healthy human individuals. TCRdb keeps only in-frame clones here, not all; method: immunoSEQ multiplex PCR. Of hundreds of thousands of clones in the sample, about 96% are singletons; the top ten hold less than 0.25%. The naive CD8 population came from CD45RO-negative cells selected for CCR7, without terminally differentiated effector memory CD45RA+ cells. Specimen: naive CD8+ T cells sorted from blood. Source of these receptors: a man younger than 45 in good health.

V gene TRBV7-9 combines with J gene TRBJ2-1; no reliable D call. V shed 2 bases and J shed 0 bases, with 8 bases lying between them. CDR1 and CDR2 from the germline V gene are SEHNR and FQNEAQ (reference sequence). The length of the CDR3 is 15 residues. The CDR3: CASSLLPTSYNEQFF. CDR3 bases: TGTGCCAGCAGCTTACTCCCCACCTCCTACAATGAGCAGTTCTTC.

In DNA form, the CDR3 reads TGTGCCAGCAGCTTGGACCATAGCCAAAATGAGCAGTTCTTC. It is translated as CASSLDHSQNEQFF. V is TRBV5-8 and J is TRBJ2-1; D gene uncertain. This CDR3 has 14 amino acids. V lost 0 bases and J lost 7, with 11 bases in between. Germline V gene data show CDR1 as SGHTS and CDR2 as YDEGEE. The full variable domain, completed using reference TRBV5-8 and TRBJ2-1, is EAGVTQSPTHLIKTRGQQATLRCSPISGHTSVYWYQQALGLGLQFLLWYDEGEERNRGNFPPRFSGRQFPNYSSELNVNALELEDSALYLCASSLDHSQNEQFFGPGTRLTVL.

The J gene is TRBJ2-7, the V gene TRBV27, with TRBD2 identical over 9 bases. CDR3 length equals 14 residues. Germline CDR1 and CDR2: MNHEY and SMNVEV (reference sequence). Trimming removed 2 bases from V and 5 bases from J; junction bases left unmatched: 4. CDR3 protein: CASSLSGRNNEQYF. CDR3 sequence (DNA): TGTGCCAGCAGTTTAAGCGGGAGGAACAACGAGCAGTACTTC.

V and J are TRBV28 and TRBJ2-3; D not certain. V lost 3 bases and J 8 bases, leaving 15 bases between the germline ends. Germline CDR1 MDHEN, CDR2 SYDVKM. This CDR3 spans 14 amino acids. CDR3 nucleotides: TGTGCCAGCAGTTTTACGTCGGAGATGGGTACGCAGTATTTT. It specifies CASSFTSEMGTQYF. The entire variable domain, with the rest obtained from reference TRBV28 and TRBJ2-3, is as follows: DVKVTQSSRYLVKRTGEKVFLECVQDMDHENMFWYRQDPGLGLRLIYFSYDVKMKEKGDIPEGYSVSREKKERFSLILESASTNQTSMYLCASSFTSEMGTQYFGPGTRLTVL.

The rearrangement links TRBV6-4 to TRBJ2-1, with 12 bases identical to TRBD2. V lost 5 bases, J lost 3 bases, and 5 bases stayed unmatched. Germline V gene data show CDR1 as MRHNA and CDR2 as SNTAGT. This CDR3 region has 16 residues. CDR3 sequence (DNA): TGTGCCAGCAGTTTGACTAGCGGGAGATTCTACAATGAGCAGTTCTTC. Translating it yields CASSLTSGRFYNEQFF.

The chain combines TRBV11-2 with TRBJ2-2; 10 bases are shared with TRBD2. The germline gives CDR1 SGHAT, CDR2 FQNNGV. This CDR3 comprises 19 residues. V lost 0 bases and J lost 1; bases outside the gene matches: 8. CDR3 bases: TGTGCCAGCAGCTTAGATCACCTAGCGGGAGAGAAGAACACCGGGGAGCTGTTTTTT. Protein: CASSLDHLAGEKNTGELFF.

The chain links TRBV6-6 to TRBJ2-1; D call uncertain. Per germline, CDR1 MNHNY and CDR2 SVGAGI (reference sequence). V was trimmed by 0 bases and J by 2 bases, leaving 11 bases between them. The CDR3 consists of 16 residues. For the CDR3, the DNA is TGTGCCAGCAGTTACTCTCGGGTGGTAACCTACAATGAGCAGTTCTTC. Its protein is CASSYSRVVTYNEQFF.

V gene TRBV7-8 combines with J gene TRBJ2-1; D is ambiguous. Germline CDR1 SGHVS, CDR2 FQNEAQ. V dropped 2 bases and J dropped 4 bases, with 15 bases sitting between them. CDR3 size: 16 residues. CDR3 DNA sequence: TGTGCCAGCAGCTTAAAGTGGCCGGATATATACAATGAGCAGTTCTTC. Translation gives CASSLKWPDIYNEQFF.

The rearrangement uses TRBV6-5 and TRBJ2-3; TRBD2 might be the D (5 bases). V was cut by 6 bases and J by 4 bases, with 11 bases left in between. There are 13 residues in the CDR3. Germline V lookup: CDR1 MNHEY, CDR2 SVGAGI. As DNA, the CDR3 is TGTGCCAGCAGGCCGGGATCGGCAGATACGCAGTATTTT. The encoded protein is CASRPGSADTQYF.

V gene TRBV7-6 combines with J gene TRBJ1-1; maybe TRBD1 (6 bases). V lost 6 bases to trimming and J lost 1 base, with 15 bases between them. CDR1 and CDR2 (germline): SGHVS, FNYEAQ. The CDR3 is made up of 15 amino acids. The CDR3 reads CASRRIEGGNTEAFF. In nucleotides, the CDR3 is TGTGCCAGCAGAAGAATTGAGGGGGGGAACACTGAAGCTTTCTTT.

The CDR3 region has the DNA TGTGCCAGCAGTTACTCAACTAGCGGATACACCGGGGAGCTGTTTTTT. As protein: CASSYSTSGYTGELFF. The chain links TRBV6-5 to TRBJ2-2; the match to TRBD2 covers 8 bases. The CDR3 length is 16 residues. After removal of 0 bases from V and 3 bases from J, the junction contained 3 bases not matched to a gene. The germline gives CDR1 MNHEY, CDR2 SVGAGI.

The gene calls are TRBV29-1 and TRBJ2-7, with 8 bases identical to TRBD1. Trimming at V came to 2 bases and at J to 2 bases, leaving 2 bases not matched to a gene. Germline lookup yields CDR1 SQVTM and CDR2 ANQGSEA. CDR3 length: 13 residues. CDR3 nucleotide sequence: TGCAGCGTTGAATTGGACAGGGCCTACGAGCAGTACTTC. Protein: CSVELDRAYEQYF.

The J gene is TRBJ2-1, the V gene TRBV29-1; the match to TRBD2 covers 11 bases. Per germline, CDR1 SQVTM and CDR2 ANQGSEA. V lost 6 bases to trimming and J lost 0 bases; unmatched junction nucleotides: 19. The CDR3 runs 20 residues. CDR3 nucleotide sequence: TGCAGCGTCACGCCAATCCTAGCGGGAGGTCGCCCAATCTCCTACAATGAGCAGTTCTTC. Amino acids: CSVTPILAGGRPISYNEQFF.

The V call is TRBV5-1, the J call TRBJ2-2; 10 bases align to TRBD2. Germline-derived CDR1 and CDR2 are SGHRS and YFSETQ. The J segment lost 2 bases and the V segment lost 4 bases, leaving 11 bases of the junction unmatched. CDR3 length equals 18 residues. CDR3 DNA sequence: TGCGCCAGCAGCCAGAAGGAACTAGCGGGGTTAAACACCGGGGAGCTGTTTTTT. Translation gives CASSQKELAGLNTGELFF.

The chain combines TRBV7-9 with TRBJ1-2; D is unresolved. The CDR3 is made up of 14 amino acids. V lost 4 bases, J lost 4 bases, and 13 bases lay in between. Germline-derived CDR1 and CDR2 are SEHNR and FQNEAQ (reference sequence). CDR3 DNA sequence: TGTGCCAGCAGCTCCACGAGGAGAGGCTATGGCTACACCTTC. This sequence encodes CASSSTRRGYGYTF.